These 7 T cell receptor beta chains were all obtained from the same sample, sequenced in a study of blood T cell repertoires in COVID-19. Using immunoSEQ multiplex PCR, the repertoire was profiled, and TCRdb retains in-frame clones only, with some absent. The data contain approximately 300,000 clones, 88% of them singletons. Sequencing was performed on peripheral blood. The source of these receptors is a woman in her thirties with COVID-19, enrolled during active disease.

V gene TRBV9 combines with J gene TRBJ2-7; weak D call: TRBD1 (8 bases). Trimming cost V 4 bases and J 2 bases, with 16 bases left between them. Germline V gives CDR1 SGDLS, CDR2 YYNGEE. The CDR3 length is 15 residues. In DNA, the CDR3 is TGTGCCAGCAGCCCACGACAGGGGACTACCTACGAGCAGTACTTC. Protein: CASSPRQGTTYEQYF.

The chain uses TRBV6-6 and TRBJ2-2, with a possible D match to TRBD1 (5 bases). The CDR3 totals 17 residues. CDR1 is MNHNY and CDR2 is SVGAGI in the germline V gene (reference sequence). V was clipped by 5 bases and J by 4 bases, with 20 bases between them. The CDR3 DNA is TGTGCCAGCAGTCCCCTTAGGCAGGGTCGAGGCACCGGGGAGCTGTTTTTT. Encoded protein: CASSPLRQGRGTGELFF.

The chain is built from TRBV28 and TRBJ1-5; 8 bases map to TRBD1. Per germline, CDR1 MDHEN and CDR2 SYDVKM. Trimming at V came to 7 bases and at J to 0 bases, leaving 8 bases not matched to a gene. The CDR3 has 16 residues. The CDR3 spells CASTIGQGYSNQPQHF. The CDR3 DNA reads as TGTGCCAGCACCATTGGACAGGGTTATAGCAATCAGCCCCAGCATTTT.

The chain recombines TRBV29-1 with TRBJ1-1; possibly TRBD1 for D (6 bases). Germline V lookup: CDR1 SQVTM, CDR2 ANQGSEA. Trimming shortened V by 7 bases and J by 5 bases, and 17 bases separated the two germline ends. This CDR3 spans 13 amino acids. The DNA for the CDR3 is TGCAGCGCGCGGACAGCCTCGGGGACTGAAGCTTTCTTT. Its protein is CSARTASGTEAFF. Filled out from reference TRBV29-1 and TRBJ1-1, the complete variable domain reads SAVISQKPSRDICQRGTSLTIQCQVDSQVTMMFWYRQQPGQSLTLIATANQGSEATYESGFVIDKFPISRPNLTFSTLTVSNMSPEDSSIYLCSARTASGTEAFFGQGTRLTVV.

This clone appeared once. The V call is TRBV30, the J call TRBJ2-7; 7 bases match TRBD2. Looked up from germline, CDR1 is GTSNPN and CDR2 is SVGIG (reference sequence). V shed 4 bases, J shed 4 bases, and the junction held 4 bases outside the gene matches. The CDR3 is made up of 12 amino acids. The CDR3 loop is CAWTREGYEQYF. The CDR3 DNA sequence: TGTGCCTGGACAAGGGAGGGTTACGAGCAGTACTTC. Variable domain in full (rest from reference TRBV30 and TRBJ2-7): SQTIHQWPATLVQPVGSPLSLECTVEGTSNPNLYWYRQAAGRGLQLLFYSVGIGQISSEVPQNLSASRPQDRQFILSSKKLLLSDSGFYLCAWTREGYEQYFGPGTRLTVT.

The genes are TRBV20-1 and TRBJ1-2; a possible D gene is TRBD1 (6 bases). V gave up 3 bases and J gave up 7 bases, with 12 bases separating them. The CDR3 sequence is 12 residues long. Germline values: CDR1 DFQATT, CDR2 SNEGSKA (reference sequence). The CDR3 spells CSASSPRGGYTF. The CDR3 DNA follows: TGCAGTGCTAGTTCCCCCAGGGGTGGCTACACCTTC.

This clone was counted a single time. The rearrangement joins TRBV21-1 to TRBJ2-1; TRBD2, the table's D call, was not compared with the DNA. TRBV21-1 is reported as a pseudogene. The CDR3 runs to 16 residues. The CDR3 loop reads CASSKALGGDFAEQFF. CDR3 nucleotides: TGTGCCAGCAGCAAAGCGCTGGGGGGAGACTTCGCTGAGCAGTTCTTC.